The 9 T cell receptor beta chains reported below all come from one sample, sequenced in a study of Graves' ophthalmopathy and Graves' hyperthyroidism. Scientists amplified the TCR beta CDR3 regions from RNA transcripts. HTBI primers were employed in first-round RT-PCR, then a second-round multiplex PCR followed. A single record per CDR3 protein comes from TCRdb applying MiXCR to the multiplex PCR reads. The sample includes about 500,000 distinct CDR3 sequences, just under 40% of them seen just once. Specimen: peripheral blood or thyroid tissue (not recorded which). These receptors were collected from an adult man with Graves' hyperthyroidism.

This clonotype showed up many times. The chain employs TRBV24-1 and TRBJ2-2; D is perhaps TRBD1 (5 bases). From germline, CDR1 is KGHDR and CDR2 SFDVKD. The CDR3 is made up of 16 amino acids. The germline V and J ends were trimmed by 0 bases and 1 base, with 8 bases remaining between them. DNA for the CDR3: TGTGCCACCAGTGATTTGCGTAGGGGGAACACCGGGGAGCTGTTTTTT. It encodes CATSDLRRGNTGELFF.

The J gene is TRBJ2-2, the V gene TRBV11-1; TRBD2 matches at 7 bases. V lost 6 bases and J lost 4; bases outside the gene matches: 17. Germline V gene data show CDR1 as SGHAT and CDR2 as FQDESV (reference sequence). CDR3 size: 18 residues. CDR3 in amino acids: CASSSPHGAGVATGELFF. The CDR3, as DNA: TGTGCCAGCAGTTCCCCCCACGGGGCGGGAGTGGCCACCGGGGAGCTGTTTTTT.

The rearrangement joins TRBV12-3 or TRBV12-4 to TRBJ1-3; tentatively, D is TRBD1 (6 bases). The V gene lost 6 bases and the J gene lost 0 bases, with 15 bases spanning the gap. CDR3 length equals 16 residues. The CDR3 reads CASRRGMVSSGNTIYF. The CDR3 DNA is TGTGCCAGCAGGAGGGGGATGGTTAGCTCTGGAAACACCATATATTTT.

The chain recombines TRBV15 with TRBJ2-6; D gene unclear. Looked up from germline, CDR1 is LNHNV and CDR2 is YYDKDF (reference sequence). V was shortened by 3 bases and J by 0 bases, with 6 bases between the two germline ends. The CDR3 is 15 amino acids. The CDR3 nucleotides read TGTGCCACCAGCAGCTTGTTCTCTGGGGCCAACGTCCTGACTTTC. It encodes CATSSLFSGANVLTF.

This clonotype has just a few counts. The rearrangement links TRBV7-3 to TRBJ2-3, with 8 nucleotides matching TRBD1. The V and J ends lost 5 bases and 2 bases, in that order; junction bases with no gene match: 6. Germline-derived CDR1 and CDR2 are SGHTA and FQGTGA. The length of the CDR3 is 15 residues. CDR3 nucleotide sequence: TGTGCCAGCAGCCTCGGGACAGGCTTCACAGATACGCAGTATTTT. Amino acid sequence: CASSLGTGFTDTQYF.

This chain's CDR3 is CASRPQAPNTGELFF. DNA for the CDR3: TGTGCCAGCAGGCCACAGGCCCCGAACACCGGGGAGCTGTTTTTT. V gene TRBV6-4 combines with J gene TRBJ2-2; D is possibly TRBD1 (5 bases). The CDR3 spans 15 residues. V was cut by 6 bases and J by 0 bases, with 11 bases left in between. CDR1 is MRHNA and CDR2 is SNTAGT in the germline V gene.

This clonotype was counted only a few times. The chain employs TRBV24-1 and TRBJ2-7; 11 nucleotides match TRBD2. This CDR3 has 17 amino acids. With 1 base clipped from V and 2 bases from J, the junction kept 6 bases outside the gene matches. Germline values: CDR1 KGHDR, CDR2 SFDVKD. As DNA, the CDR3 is TGTGCCACCAGTGATTTTCCCGGGACTAGCGGAACCTACGAGCAGTACTTC. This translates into CATSDFPGTSGTYEQYF.

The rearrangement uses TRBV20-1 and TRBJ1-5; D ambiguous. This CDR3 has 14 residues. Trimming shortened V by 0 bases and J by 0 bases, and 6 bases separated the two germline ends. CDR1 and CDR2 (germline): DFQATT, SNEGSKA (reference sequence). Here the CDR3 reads CSAREGCSNQPQHF. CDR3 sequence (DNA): TGCAGTGCTAGAGAAGGGTGTAGCAATCAGCCCCAGCATTTT.

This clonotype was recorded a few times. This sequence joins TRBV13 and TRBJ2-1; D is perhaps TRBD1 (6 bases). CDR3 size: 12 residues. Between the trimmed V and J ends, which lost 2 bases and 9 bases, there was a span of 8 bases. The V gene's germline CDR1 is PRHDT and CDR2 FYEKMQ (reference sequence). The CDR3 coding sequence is TGTGCCAGCAGCTTACAGGGGACTGAGCAGTTCTTC. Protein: CASSLQGTEQFF. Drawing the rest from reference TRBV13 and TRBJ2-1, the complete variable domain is AAGVIQSPRHLIKEKRETATLKCYPIPRHDTVYWYQQGPGQDPQFLISFYEKMQSDKGSIPDRFSAQQFSDYHSELNMSSLELGDSALYFCASSLQGTEQFFGPGTRLTVL.